Each of the 20 T cell receptor beta chains below was sequenced from the same sample in a study of cytomegalovirus exposure and HLA in healthy donors. Both 60 Vbeta primers and 13 Jbeta primers went into the PCR. Measured with immunoSEQ multiplex PCR; TCRdb has only the in-frame clones, and not every one. The sample holds approximately 75,000 clones, 65% to 75% seen once. The specimen was PBMCs. The source of these receptors is an older woman in good health and CMV-seropositive.

V gene TRBV14 combines with J gene TRBJ1-1; the D gene is possibly TRBD1 (6 bases). This CDR3 has 16 residues. V was clipped by 0 bases and J by 0 bases, with 11 bases between them. Germline V CDR1 and CDR2: SGHDN, FVKESK. The CDR3 here is CASSQELGTMNTEAFF. The CDR3 coding sequence is TGTGCCAGCAGCCAAGAGCTCGGGACAATGAACACTGAAGCTTTCTTT. The full variable domain, rest sourced from reference TRBV14 and TRBJ1-1, is EAGVTQFPSHSVIEKGQTVTLRCDPISGHDNLYWYRRVMGKEIKFLLHFVKESKQDESGMPNNRFLAERTGGTYSTLKVQPAELEDSGVYFCASSQELGTMNTEAFFGQGTRLTVV.

The chain links TRBV5-1 to TRBJ2-2; 10 bases are shared with TRBD1. This CDR3 has 15 residues. V was pared by 3 bases and J by 7 bases, with 6 bases of the junction left unmatched. Germline V gene data show CDR1 as SGHRS and CDR2 as YFSETQ. In nucleotides, the CDR3 is TGCGCCAGCAGCTCCCGGACAGGGGGTGACGGGGAGCTGTTTTTT. Translated: CASSSRTGGDGELFF.

The chain recombines TRBV5-6 with TRBJ1-5; no definite D call. Germline CDR1 SGHDT, CDR2 YYEEEE. V lost 1 base to trimming and J lost 6 bases, with 11 bases between them. The CDR3 runs 14 residues. The CDR3 nucleotides read TGTGCCAGCAGCTTGCTCGGGGAGGGTCAGCCCCAGCATTTT. Translation: CASSLLGEGQPQHF.

V and J are TRBV27 and TRBJ1-3, with D perhaps TRBD1 (6 bases). CDR3 size: 15 residues. CDR1 and CDR2 (germline): MNHEY, SMNVEV (reference sequence). V was clipped by 9 bases and J by 0 bases, with 15 bases between them. The CDR3 region has the DNA TGTGCCAGTCGAGACAGGACCCTCTCTGGAAACACCATATATTTT. Encoded protein: CASRDRTLSGNTIYF.

The chain combines TRBV5-1 with TRBJ2-1; D is possibly TRBD2 (6 bases). The germline CDR1 and CDR2 sequences are SGHRS and YFSETQ. The V end lost 4 bases, the J end lost 5 bases, and 10 bases lay between the germline ends. CDR3 length equals 13 residues. The CDR3 DNA is TGCGCCAGCAGCCCCGGGAGCCACAATGAGCAGTTCTTC. Its translation: CASSPGSHNEQFF.

The V gene is TRBV14, the J gene TRBJ1-4; 8 bases agree with TRBD1. The trim removed 5 bases at V and 7 bases at J, leaving 6 bases unmatched. The CDR3 length is 14 residues. Germline V gives CDR1 SGHDN, CDR2 FVKESK. In nucleotides, the CDR3 is TGTGCCAGCAGCTTCAGGGGGCGGTTTGAAAAACTGTTTTTT. Translated: CASSFRGRFEKLFF.

The chain is built from TRBV14 and TRBJ1-2; weak D call: TRBD1 (6 bases). CDR1 and CDR2 (germline): SGHDN, FVKESK. CDR3 length: 14 amino acids. V was pared by 3 bases and J by 2 bases, with 10 bases between. CDR3 bases: TGTGCCAGCAGCCAGTTACAGGGCAACTATGGCTACACCTTC. Its translation is CASSQLQGNYGYTF.

This clone was seen only a few times. The chain carries TRBV19 and TRBJ2-3; 7 nucleotides line up with TRBD1. This CDR3 comprises 13 residues. Germline V gives CDR1 LNHDA, CDR2 SQIVND (reference sequence). V shed 3 bases and J 5 bases; nucleotides not matched to a gene: 2. The CDR3 sequence is CASSIGDRDTQYF. DNA for the CDR3: TGTGCCAGTAGTATTGGGGACAGAGATACGCAGTATTTT. The full variable domain, its missing parts supplied by reference TRBV19 and TRBJ2-3, is DGGITQSPKYLFRKEGQNVTLSCEQNLNHDAMYWYRQDPGQGLRLIYYSQIVNDFQKGDIAEGYSVSREKKESFPLTVTSAQKNPTAFYLCASSIGDRDTQYFGPGTRLTVL.

This clone was counted between two and nine times. The chain recombines TRBV2 with TRBJ1-5, with D possibly matching TRBD1 (6 bases). V shed 7 bases and J shed 9 bases, with 19 bases lying between them. Germline CDR1 is SNHLY and CDR2 is FYNNEI. The CDR3 loop spans 14 amino acids. The CDR3 loop is CASKGQPGRLPQHF. CDR3 bases: TGTGCCAGCAAAGGACAGCCGGGTAGGCTGCCCCAGCATTTT.

V and J are TRBV7-9 and TRBJ2-6, with D unresolved. Per germline, CDR1 SEHNR and CDR2 FQNEAQ (reference sequence). The V end lost 7 bases, the J end lost 0 bases, and 4 bases lay between the germline ends. The CDR3 is 13 amino acids. CDR3 protein: CASTSSGANVLTF. CDR3 in DNA: TGTGCCAGCACCTCCTCTGGGGCCAACGTCCTGACTTTC.

Notes on this clone: Lacking the conserved final phenylalanine or tryptophan, this CDR3 likely reflects a read error. The V call is TRBV15, the J call TRBJ1-4; D ambiguous. V lost 5 bases, J lost 8 bases, and 15 bases lay in between. Looked up from germline, CDR1 is LNHNV and CDR2 is YYDKDF (reference sequence). The CDR3 runs to 14 residues. The CDR3 region is CATSGFSAGEKLFV. The CDR3 bases are TGTGCCACCAGCGGATTTTCCGCGGGAGAAAAACTGTTTGTT.

J is TRBJ1-4 and V is TRBV30; D might be TRBD1 (5 bases). The CDR3 spans 12 residues. Per the germline V gene, CDR1 is GTSNPN and CDR2 is SVGIG (reference sequence). Trimming took 0 bases from V and 6 from J, leaving 5 bases between them. CDR3 sequence: CAWSVQDEKLFF. CDR3 sequence (DNA): TGTGCCTGGAGTGTACAGGATGAAAAACTGTTTTTT.

V usage is TRBV6-5 and J usage is TRBJ1-6; D unresolved. This CDR3 region has 14 residues. The V end was cut by 5 bases, the J end by 9 bases, with 14 bases between. Germline lookup yields CDR1 MNHEY and CDR2 SVGAGI. The CDR3 DNA sequence: TGTGCCAGCAGTGTGGACCGGGAGATTTCACCCCTCCACTTT. This translates into CASSVDREISPLHF.

This clone was seen once. The chain couples TRBV30 to TRBJ1-5, with D perhaps TRBD1 (6 bases). Trimming cost V 2 bases and J 3 bases, with 11 bases left between them. CDR3 length equals 14 residues. CDR1 and CDR2 from the germline V gene are GTSNPN and SVGIG (reference sequence). Written as DNA, the CDR3 is TGTGCCTGGAGTCGGACAGCGGACAATCAGCCCCAGCATTTT. Protein sequence: CAWSRTADNQPQHF.

This CDR3 reads CASSGFGRLAKNIQYF. The CDR3 nucleotides are TGTGCCAGCAGTGGGTTTGGCAGGCTAGCCAAAAACATTCAGTACTTC. This chain links TRBV2 with TRBJ2-4; D is unresolved. Trimming pared 4 bases from V and 0 bases from J, leaving 13 bases between. The CDR3 totals 16 residues. The germline CDR1 and CDR2 sequences are SNHLY and FYNNEI.

The rearrangement uses TRBV2 and TRBJ1-1; D unresolved. V gave up 5 bases and J gave up 1 base, with 8 bases separating them. Germline lookup yields CDR1 SNHLY and CDR2 FYNNEI. The CDR3 loop spans 13 amino acids. In DNA, the CDR3 is TGTGCCAGCAGTCGCGATGGGAACACTGAAGCTTTCTTT. It encodes CASSRDGNTEAFF.

V and J are TRBV5-4 and TRBJ1-4, with D possibly TRBD1 on 6 matching bases. This CDR3 comprises 15 residues. Deletions cut 4 bases from V and 8 bases from J, with 18 bases between. Germline values: CDR1 SGHNT, CDR2 YYREEE (reference sequence). CDR3 bases: TGTGCCAGCAGCCCTGGGGGGGGCGCCCGGGAAAAACTGTTTTTT. This gives the protein CASSPGGGAREKLFF.

This chain joins TRBV30 and TRBJ1-4; TRBD1 aligns across 8 bases. The germline CDR1 and CDR2 sequences are GTSNPN and SVGIG (reference sequence). J was trimmed by 4 bases and V by 2 bases; bases with no gene match: 12. The CDR3 length is 17 residues. The CDR3 reads CAWSSALWDRINEKLFF. The CDR3 bases are TGTGCCTGGAGTAGCGCCCTATGGGACAGGATTAATGAAAAACTGTTTTTT.

V and J are TRBV20-1 and TRBJ2-1, with 11 bases that match TRBD2. With V trimmed by 6 bases and J by 11 bases, 3 bases remained unmatched. The CDR3 runs 11 residues. Germline lookup yields CDR1 DFQATT and CDR2 SNEGSKA (reference sequence). DNA of the CDR3: TGCAGTGCACCGACTAGCGGGAAGCAGTTCTTC. Translating gives CSAPTSGKQFF.

The V gene is TRBV4-1, the J gene TRBJ1-5, with TRBD1 matching over 9 bases. J was trimmed by 7 bases and V by 3 bases; bases with no gene match: 4. This CDR3 comprises 14 residues. CDR1 is MGHRA and CDR2 is YSYEKL in the germline V gene. The CDR3 protein is CASSQGQGGQPQHF. The CDR3 bases are TGCGCCAGCAGCCAGGGACAGGGCGGACAGCCCCAGCATTTT.